These 21 T cell receptor beta chains were sequenced from one sample in a study of Ad26.COV2.S vaccination and SARS-CoV-2 variants. Produced via immunoSEQ multiplex PCR; TCRdb's table is partial and in-frame only. Of around 310,000 clones in the sample, roughly 90% were seen once. Treatment reported: over 15 received Ad26.COV2.S at low or high dose, single or two shots; roughly five received placebo; per-sample allocation not given. Each sample was drawn 63 days after the first injection (of vaccine or placebo). Sequencing was performed on peripheral blood, taken in a trial of Ad26.COV2.S vaccine versus placebo. Receptors were obtained from a person aged 18 to 59 who received the Ad26.COV2.S COVID-19 vaccine or a placebo.

The V gene is TRBV6-5, the J gene TRBJ2-7; D uncertain. The CDR3 spans 15 residues. V gave up 0 bases and J gave up 6 bases, with 15 bases separating them. The germline V gene encodes CDR1 MNHEY and CDR2 SVGAGI. This CDR3 reads CASSYSSSGRLEQYF. The CDR3 DNA sequence: TGTGCCAGCAGTTACTCGTCTTCCGGGCGACTCGAGCAGTACTTC.

The chain joins TRBV7-9 to TRBJ2-4; perhaps TRBD1 as D (5 bases). This CDR3 is built from 19 residues. Trimming took off 5 bases at V and 0 bases at J, with 23 bases between the two ends. Germline V gene sequence: CDR1 SEHNR, CDR2 FQNEAQ (reference sequence). The CDR3 is CASSDFGGHSLLAKNIQYF. The DNA for the CDR3 is TGTGCCAGCAGCGACTTTGGTGGACATTCCCTTCTAGCCAAAAACATTCAGTACTTC.

The chain has TRBV13 and TRBJ2-7; D not resolved. Germline CDR1 is PRHDT and CDR2 is FYEKMQ (reference sequence). This CDR3 comprises 13 residues. Trimming took 1 base from V and 1 from J, leaving 5 bases between them. The CDR3 coding sequence is TGTGCCAGCAGCTTAGATGTATCCTACGAGCAGTACTTC. It translates to CASSLDVSYEQYF.

The rearrangement uses TRBV5-8 and TRBJ2-3, with 7 bases aligning to TRBD2. The CDR3 totals 18 residues. The germline V gene has CDR1 SGHTS and CDR2 YDEGEE. Trimming removed 1 base from V and 0 bases from J; junction bases left unmatched: 11. The CDR3, as DNA: TGTGCCAGCAGCTTGAGGCGCGGGGGTGGGGGAAGCACAGATACGCAGTATTTT. It encodes CASSLRRGGGGSTDTQYF.

This chain links TRBV25-1 with TRBJ2-3; D unresolved. The V and J ends lost 1 base and 5 bases respectively, with 7 bases between them. The CDR3 spans 13 residues. Per germline, CDR1 MGHDK and CDR2 SYGVNS. CDR3 region: CASSESLRDTQYF. CDR3 nucleotides: TGTGCCAGCAGTGAATCCTTAAGAGATACGCAGTATTTT. The full variable domain, with the rest looked up from reference TRBV25-1 and TRBJ2-3, is EADIYQTPRYLVIGTGKKITLECSQTMGHDKMYWYQQDPGMELHLIHYSYGVNSTEKGDLSSESTVSRIRTEHFPLTLESARPSHTSQYLCASSESLRDTQYFGPGTRLTVL.

The chain couples TRBV11-3 to TRBJ1-2, with a possible D match to TRBD1 (6 bases). The CDR3 runs 16 residues. V was pared by 8 bases and J by 0 bases, with 19 bases between. In germline, CDR1 is SGHNT, CDR2 YENEEA. The CDR3 spells CASRSDKGGSNYGYTF. DNA for the CDR3: TGTGCCAGCCGATCAGACAAGGGGGGTTCTAACTATGGCTACACCTTC.

The chain couples TRBV7-9 to TRBJ1-1, with D unresolved. In germline, CDR1 is SEHNR, CDR2 FQNEAQ (reference sequence). The CDR3 has 15 amino acids. V was trimmed by 3 bases and J by 0 bases, leaving 11 bases between them. CDR3 coding DNA: TGTGCCAGCAGCTTCAGTGAGGAAATGAACACTGAAGCTTTCTTT. It specifies CASSFSEEMNTEAFF.

J is TRBJ1-6 and V is TRBV10-2; no definite D call. This CDR3 is built from 13 residues. V lost 10 bases to trimming and J lost 0 bases, with 7 bases between them. Germline V CDR1 and CDR2: WSHSY, SAAADI. DNA for the CDR3: TGCGCCATCCTAAGCTCCTATAATTCACCCCTCCACTTT. It yields the protein CAILSSYNSPLHF.

Of note for this clone: Other nucleotide sequences in the sample specify the same CDR3. The chain links TRBV9 to TRBJ2-3; D not certain. The germline CDR1 and CDR2 sequences are SGDLS and YYNGEE. Trimming took 2 bases from V and 0 from J, leaving 4 bases between them. The CDR3 is 13 amino acids. The CDR3 nucleotides read TGTGCCAGCAGCGTTGGGAGCACAGATACGCAGTATTTT. Translating it yields CASSVGSTDTQYF. The full variable domain, rest sourced from reference TRBV9 and TRBJ2-3, is DSGVTQTPKHLITATGQRVTLRCSPRSGDLSVYWYQQSLDQGLQFLIQYYNGEERAKGNILERFSAQQFPDLHSELNLSSLELGDSALYFCASSVGSTDTQYFGPGTRLTVL.

A note on this clone: At the DNA level, this CDR3 is encoded by other sequences in the same sample as well. The chain recombines TRBV19 with TRBJ2-1; a possible D gene is TRBD2 (5 bases). CDR1 and CDR2 (germline): LNHDA, SQIVND (reference sequence). Trimming stripped 6 bases from V and 0 bases from J, with 12 bases between. This CDR3 has 15 residues. The CDR3 DNA reads TGTGCCAGTAGCCCCGGTGGGAGCTCCTACAATGAGCAGTTCTTC. Its translation: CASSPGGSSYNEQFF.

This clone was detected once. The chain uses TRBV5-6 and TRBJ2-1; D remains unclear. Germline values: CDR1 SGHDT, CDR2 YYEEEE. Trimming removed 1 base at V and 8 bases at J, with 16 bases between. CDR3 length: 15 residues. CDR3 protein: CASSLLVTLWDEQFF. As DNA, the CDR3 is TGTGCCAGCAGCTTGCTTGTAACCCTTTGGGATGAGCAGTTCTTC.

V usage is TRBV5-1 and J usage is TRBJ2-5; the D gene is possibly TRBD1 (6 bases). The germline V gene encodes CDR1 SGHRS and CDR2 YFSETQ. The CDR3 has 14 amino acids. Trimming removed 5 bases from V and 5 bases from J, with 16 bases in between. CDR3 loop: CASRVGGLKETQYF. The CDR3 nucleotides are TGCGCCAGCAGGGTAGGGGGTCTAAAGGAGACCCAGTACTTC. Full variable domain (remainder filled in from reference TRBV5-1 and TRBJ2-5): KAGVTQTPRYLIKTRGQQVTLSCSPISGHRSVSWYQQTPGQGLQFLFEYFSETQRNKGNFPGRFSGRQFSNSRSEMNVSTLELGDSALYLCASRVGGLKETQYFGPGTRLLVL.

The CDR3 spells CASSTSPGGRNTEAFF. In nucleotides, the CDR3 is TGTGCCAGCAGCACCTCTCCAGGGGGACGGAACACTGAAGCTTTCTTT. The chain carries TRBV7-9 and TRBJ1-1; 7 nucleotides match TRBD1. This CDR3 comprises 16 residues. CDR1 is SEHNR and CDR2 is FQNEAQ in the germline V gene (reference sequence). J gave up 1 base and V 5 bases, and 10 bases lay outside the gene matches.

CDR3 DNA sequence: TGTGCCAGCAGTGAAGGAGATCCAGGAAACTCTGGAAACACCATATATTTT. As protein: CASSEGDPGNSGNTIYF. This chain connects TRBV6-1 to TRBJ1-3; D not resolved. Germline V lookup: CDR1 MNHNS, CDR2 SASEGT. Trimming left V 1 base short and J 0 bases short, with 13 bases between. The CDR3 extends over 17 amino acids.

A few counts support this clone. This chain joins TRBV19 and TRBJ1-1; tentatively, D is TRBD1 (6 bases). The CDR3 extends over 15 amino acids. V was shortened by 5 bases and J by 1 base, with 14 bases between the two germline ends. Germline V gene lookup returns CDR1 LNHDA and CDR2 SQIVND (reference sequence). This CDR3 is CASSPFWTENTEAFF. Here the CDR3 DNA reads TGTGCCAGTAGTCCCTTCTGGACAGAGAACACTGAAGCTTTCTTT. Variable domain in full (rest from reference TRBV19 and TRBJ1-1): DGGITQSPKYLFRKEGQNVTLSCEQNLNHDAMYWYRQDPGQGLRLIYYSQIVNDFQKGDIAEGYSVSREKKESFPLTVTSAQKNPTAFYLCASSPFWTENTEAFFGQGTRLTVV.

This clone has just a few counts. The chain is built from TRBV4-1 and TRBJ1-2, with D unresolved. The CDR3 extends over 14 amino acids. The germline CDR1 and CDR2 sequences are MGHRA and YSYEKL. Trimming pared 2 bases from V and 3 bases from J, leaving 10 bases between. CDR3 loop: CASSQSEAYYGYTF. CDR3 coding DNA: TGCGCCAGCAGCCAATCTGAGGCCTACTATGGCTACACCTTC.

The chain employs TRBV5-5 and TRBJ1-2, with 7 positions matching TRBD1. V lost 3 bases to trimming and J lost 8 bases; unmatched junction nucleotides: 7. CDR1 SGHKS and CDR2 YYEKEE come from the germline V gene (reference sequence). The CDR3 spans 13 residues. The CDR3 DNA sequence: TGTGCCAGCAGCTCACAGGGGATCAACGGCTACACCTTC. Protein product: CASSSQGINGYTF. The full variable domain, completed using reference TRBV5-5 and TRBJ1-2, is DAGVTQSPTHLIKTRGQQVTLRCSPISGHKSVSWYQQVLGQGPQFIFQYYEKEERGRGNFPDRFSARQFPNYSSELNVNALLLGDSALYLCASSSQGINGYTFGSGTRLTVV.

This chain links TRBV27 with TRBJ1-2; TRBD1 matches at 8 bases. V lost 5 bases and J lost 8; bases outside the gene matches: 7. The CDR3 totals 13 residues. Germline CDR1 MNHEY, CDR2 SMNVEV (reference sequence). The CDR3 spells CASSTRTGLGYTF. CDR3 nucleotides: TGTGCCAGCAGTACTCGGACAGGGTTGGGCTACACCTTC.

The V gene is TRBV6-2 or TRBV6-3, the J gene TRBJ2-7; D may be TRBD2 (6 bases). Between the trimmed V and J ends, which lost 2 bases and 0 bases, there was a span of 11 bases. Germline-derived CDR1 and CDR2 are MNHEY and SVGEGT. The CDR3 covers 15 residues. CDR3 nucleotides: TGTGCCAGCAGTTACGAGGCGGGAAGCTCCTACGAGCAGTACGTC. Amino acid sequence: CASSYEAGSSYEQYV.

The chain has TRBV11-3 and TRBJ2-7; 8 bases align to TRBD1. V gave up 5 bases and J gave up 4 bases; unmatched junction bases: 7. CDR3 length: 14 residues. Germline CDR1 is SGHNT and CDR2 is YENEEA. The CDR3 loop is CASSPGTGSYEQYF. CDR3 coding DNA: TGTGCCAGCAGCCCCGGGACAGGTTCTTACGAGCAGTACTTC.

The rearrangement links TRBV4-1 to TRBJ1-4, with D maybe TRBD1 (5 bases). The germline V gene encodes CDR1 MGHRA and CDR2 YSYEKL. The CDR3 consists of 15 residues. Between the trimmed V and J ends, which lost 4 bases and 7 bases, there was a span of 16 bases. The CDR3 region has the DNA TGCGCCAGCAGCCGAGCCGGGACGTCCGCTGAAAAACTGTTTTTT. Translated, it gives CASSRAGTSAEKLFF.